This entry describes one T cell receptor beta chain. Its antigen is not known. Germline lookup yields CDR1 SQVTM and CDR2 ANQGSEA. This CDR3 has 11 residues. V shed 4 bases and J shed 7 bases, with 10 bases lying between them. Repertoires were generated with immunoSEQ multiplex PCR, while TCRdb's copy carries only in-frame clones and drops some. Of under 140,000 clones listed, about 87% are singletons. This entry belongs to a study of T cell responses to AZD1222 COVID-19 vaccine. Study-level results: Reportedly, close to half of spike-specific TCRs are directed against unmutated variant regions. It should be noted that donors were predominantly white British and more often female, and clonal diversity was possibly underestimated. Baseline testing showed seropositivity in only a handful of AZD1222 recipients.

The V and J genes are TRBV29-1 and TRBJ1-2; possibly TRBD1 for D (6 bases). This receptor was identified in an adult who received the AZD1222 COVID-19 vaccine. The sample here was peripheral blood, taken 28 days after the second AZD1222 dose. CDR3 in amino acids: CSVARGRGYTF. The DNA for the CDR3 is TGCAGCGTTGCCAGGGGACGTGGCTACACCTTC.